This T cell receptor (beta chain) is from a study of patients and donors after allogeneic stem cell transplantation. Germline lookup yields CDR1 SGHAT and CDR2 FQNNGV. Trimming left V 1 base short and J 0 bases short, with 16 bases between. The CDR3 contains 18 residues. There are a few counts of this clonotype. TCRdb reprocessed the RT-PCR reads via MiXCR and lists one record per CDR3 protein. The table shows about a million distinct CDR3 sequences, with about a sixth occurring only once. The V gene is TRBV11-2, the J gene TRBJ1-3, with D unresolved. The clonotype originates from a human donor who was either an allogeneic HSCT recipient or a stem cell or donor lymphocyte infusion donor (not recorded which). It is not recorded whose cells these are; they may come from a transplant donor. The sequenced material came from blood, either unsorted or a sorted T cell fraction (not recorded which). CDR3 in DNA: TGTGCCAGCAGCTTAGTGCGTGGCAGCTACCACTCTGGAAACACCATATATTTT. Protein: CASSLVRGSYHSGNTIYF.